The T cell receptor beta chain under discussion was sequenced for a study of a mutant IDH1 vaccine in newly diagnosed glioma. Study as a whole: Following radiotherapy alone, or alongside temozolomide cycles, vaccination was started after an interval of 4-6 weeks.

This sample's time point: week 5, during vaccination. A 20-mer mutant IDH1 peptide at 300 ug was injected subcutaneously with topical imiquimod. There were new WHO grade 3 or 4 astrocytomas in the donors, and these were IDH1-mutant and ATRX-lost. Using immunoSEQ multiplex PCR, the repertoire was profiled, and TCRdb retains in-frame clones only, with some absent. The table includes about 60,000 clones, under 90% detected once. Between the trimmed V and J ends, which lost 5 bases and 6 bases, there was a span of 20 bases. The CDR3 runs 15 residues. Germline CDR1 SGHTA, CDR2 FQGNSA. Notes on this clone: What it binds is not known.

This receptor was obtained from a woman aged 50 to 60 with glioma. The specimen was PBMCs, collected from a glioma patient whose treatment included an IDH1 peptide vaccine. This chain uses TRBV7-2 with TRBJ2-7, with a weak D call TRBD1 (6 bases). This chain's CDR3 is CASSTIGQHRFEQYF. The CDR3 nucleotides are TGTGCCAGCAGCACAATCGGACAGCACCGTTTCGAGCAGTACTTC.